These T cell receptor beta chains were read from a single sample in a study of Ad26.COV2.S vaccination and SARS-CoV-2 variants. The data were produced by immunoSEQ multiplex PCR, yet TCRdb's version contains in-frame clones alone and is incomplete. The repertoire has approximately 410,000 clones, roughly 90% of them found once; the top ten carry under 2%. Sequenced here: peripheral blood, sampled in a trial of Ad26.COV2.S vaccine versus placebo. The receptors originated from a person aged 18-60 years who received the Ad26.COV2.S COVID-19 vaccine or a placebo. The CDR3 runs from the conserved cysteine through the conserved F or W. Each record gives: CDR3 DNA, CDR3 protein, J gene, D gene, V gene, clone size. D genes are given only for firm matches. Only some rows state a clone size, as once, few, many or a class for expanded clones.

TGTGCCAGCAGTTTATCGGGAAGTCAGGGGATAAGCTATGGCTACACCTTC CASSLSGSQGISYGYTF TRBJ1-2 NA TRBV27 NA
TGTGCCAGCAGTTACGGACGGGGATCCGACTACGAGCAGTACTTC CASSYGRGSDYEQYF TRBJ2-7 NA TRBV6-6 NA
TGCGCCAGCAGCTTGGCCGGGACAGCGTGGGAAAAACTGTTTTTT CASSLAGTAWEKLFF TRBJ1-4 TRBD1 TRBV5-1 NA
TGTGCCAGCAGTCCTGAGGCCATAGCCCAGGGGGCCAACGTCCTGACTTTC CASSPEAIAQGANVLTF TRBJ2-6 NA TRBV27 NA
TGTGCCACCAGCCAGGGTCAGGGCAGCAATCAGCCCCAGCATTTT CATSQGQGSNQPQHF TRBJ1-5 NA TRBV15 NA
TGCGCCAGCGCGGGACAGTTGACCTACGAGCAGTACTTC CASAGQLTYEQYF TRBJ2-7 NA TRBV5-1 NA
TGTGCCAGCAGTCTCATAAGGGGCGAAAAACTGTTTTTT CASSLIRGEKLFF TRBJ1-4 NA TRBV6-5 NA
TGTGCCAGCACCCCCTCGGACGGCTACAATAATTCACCCCTCCACTTT CASTPSDGYNNSPLHF TRBJ1-6 NA TRBV6-2/TRBV6-3 NA
TGTGCCAGCACTTGGGACGAATATACGTCCGAGCAGTACTTC CASTWDEYTSEQYF TRBJ2-7 NA TRBV5-6 NA
TGTGCCAGCAGCTTATTTGGGTTGGGGGGCGTGACAGAGACCCAGTACTTC CASSLFGLGGVTETQYF TRBJ2-5 NA TRBV7-9 NA
TGCGCCAGCAGCCAAGTTGACCCAGGTACGCAGTATTTT CASSQVDPGTQYF TRBJ2-3 NA TRBV4-1 NA
TGTGCCAGCAGTAGTGACGGCTCGGGGGGAGCTTTCTTT CASSSDGSGGAFF TRBJ1-1 NA TRBV6-6 NA
TGTGCCAGCAGCTTAGTAGGGGGCGTCACCGGGGAGCTGTTTTTT CASSLVGGVTGELFF TRBJ2-2 TRBD1 TRBV7-2 NA
TGTGCCAGCACCAGAGGACAGAACCAAGAGACCCAGTACTTC CASTRGQNQETQYF TRBJ2-5 NA TRBV9 NA
TGTGCCAGCAGCGGACAGGTTGTGGGGAACACTGAAGCTTTCTTT CASSGQVVGNTEAFF TRBJ1-1 TRBD1 TRBV5-6 NA
TGCGCCAGCAGCCAAGTTCCGGGGGGGTATCTCTCCTACAATGAGCAGTTCTTC CASSQVPGGYLSYNEQFF TRBJ2-1 TRBD2 TRBV4-3 NA
TGTGCCTGGTGGGGCTCTGGGCGCGAGACCCAGTACTTC CAWWGSGRETQYF TRBJ2-5 NA TRBV30 NA
TGTGCCAGCTCCGGGACCCATACTGAAAAACTGTTTTTT CASSGTHTEKLFF TRBJ1-4 NA TRBV18 NA
TGTGCCAGCAGCCAAGGAGGACAGGGATCTTCTGGCTACACCTTC CASSQGGQGSSGYTF TRBJ1-2 TRBD1 TRBV3-1/TRBV3-2 NA
TGTGCCAGTAGTCCCAAAATACTAGTACGTTTTATGGATGAGCAGTTCTTC CASSPKILVRFMDEQFF TRBJ2-1 NA TRBV19 NA
TGCGCCAGCAGCCCCCACATGGCAGGGACTGAAGCTTTCTTT CASSPHMAGTEAFF TRBJ1-1 NA TRBV5-1 few
TGCGCCAGCAGCTTAGGACAGGGACAGGAGACCCAGTACTTC CASSLGQGQETQYF TRBJ2-5 TRBD1 TRBV5-1 NA
TGTGCCAGTAAGGGAGGCTATGGCTACACCTTC CASKGGYGYTF TRBJ1-2 NA TRBV19 NA
TGTGCCAGCAGGGATGGACAGGAGAACACCGGGGAGCTGTTTTTT CASRDGQENTGELFF TRBJ2-2 TRBD1 TRBV11-2 NA
TGCAGCGTTTCAGGGGGCAAAACCTACGAGCAGTACTTC CSVSGGKTYEQYF TRBJ2-7 TRBD1 TRBV29-1 NA
TGTGCCAGCAGCCCATATAGCACAGATACGCAGTATTTT CASSPYSTDTQYF TRBJ2-3 NA TRBV7-9 NA
TGTGCCAGCAGTTATTTGCAGGACAATCAGCCCCAGCATTTT CASSYLQDNQPQHF TRBJ1-5 NA TRBV6-2/TRBV6-3 NA
TGTGCCAGTAGTATAGATCGTGACAGCGGGAGGTTAAATCAGCCCCAGCATTTT CASSIDRDSGRLNQPQHF TRBJ1-5 NA TRBV19 NA
TGTGCCAGCAGCCCCCACCTAGCGTGGGAAAGCACAGATACGCAGTATTTT CASSPHLAWESTDTQYF TRBJ2-3 NA TRBV3-1/TRBV3-2 once
TGTGCCACCAGCGCGGGGACAGGGCCAAGGATTTCACCCCTCCACTTT CATSAGTGPRISPLHF TRBJ1-6 TRBD1 TRBV15 NA
TGTGCCAGCTCACCGGGACTCTCGGAGACCCAGTACTTC CASSPGLSETQYF TRBJ2-5 NA TRBV18 NA
TGTGCCACCCGGAGCTCGTACCAAGAGACCCAGTACTTC CATRSSYQETQYF TRBJ2-5 NA TRBV6-5 NA
TGTGCCTGGAGTGGGTTCTACGAGCAGTACTTC CAWSGFYEQYF TRBJ2-7 NA TRBV30 NA
TGCGCCAGCAACGACTTAGCCACAGATACGCAGTATTTT CASNDLATDTQYF TRBJ2-3 NA TRBV5-1 NA
TGTGCCAGCAGCTTAGGGCCAGGGTATGGCTACACCTTC CASSLGPGYGYTF TRBJ1-2 NA TRBV7-9 NA
TGCGCCAGCAGCCTGGGGACGGCGAGGGGCTACGAGCAGTACTTC CASSLGTARGYEQYF TRBJ2-7 NA TRBV5-1 NA
TGCGCCAGCAGCGAGACTACGAAAGAGACCCAGTACTTC CASSETTKETQYF TRBJ2-5 NA TRBV5-1 once
TGCAGTGCGCCCTTTGAAAACCAGTACTTC CSAPFENQYF TRBJ2-5 NA TRBV20-1 NA
TGTGCCAGCAGTTACTTTGGGACTAGCACAGATACGCAGTATTTT CASSYFGTSTDTQYF TRBJ2-3 NA TRBV6-5 once
TGTGCCAGCAGTCGAGATGACGGAGCCTACGAGCAGTACTTC CASSRDDGAYEQYF TRBJ2-7 NA TRBV28 NA
TGTGCCAGCAGCTCCACAGGGAGAACTAATGAAAAACTGTTTTTT CASSSTGRTNEKLFF TRBJ1-4 NA TRBV7-9 NA
TGTGCCAGCAGCGACGGACAGATTTACCAAGAGACCCAGTACTTC CASSDGQIYQETQYF TRBJ2-5 NA TRBV3-1/TRBV3-2 NA